This record covers a single T cell receptor (beta chain). The germline V gene encodes CDR1 LGHDT and CDR2 YNNKEL (reference sequence). The CDR3 is 13 residues long. Losses at the gene ends were 8 bases for V and 5 bases for J; bases not matched to a gene: 9. Libraries were prepared by immunoSEQ multiplex PCR; TCRdb keeps only in-frame clonotypes and omits some of them. The data contain a few hundred thousand clones, approximately 88% of them singletons. The data were obtained in a study of blood T cell repertoires in COVID-19. Study background: T cells, B-cell-depleted T cells, or PBMCs supplied cDNA or gDNA.

Input material: peripheral blood. The TCR originated in a woman between 45 and 65 years old with COVID-19, enrolled during active disease. The rearrangement links TRBV3-1 (or the pseudogene TRBV3-2) to TRBJ2-7, with 7 bases that match TRBD1. The CDR3, as DNA: TGTGCCAGCTCTACCGGGACAGAGGACGAGCAGTACTTC. Translating gives CASSTGTEDEQYF.